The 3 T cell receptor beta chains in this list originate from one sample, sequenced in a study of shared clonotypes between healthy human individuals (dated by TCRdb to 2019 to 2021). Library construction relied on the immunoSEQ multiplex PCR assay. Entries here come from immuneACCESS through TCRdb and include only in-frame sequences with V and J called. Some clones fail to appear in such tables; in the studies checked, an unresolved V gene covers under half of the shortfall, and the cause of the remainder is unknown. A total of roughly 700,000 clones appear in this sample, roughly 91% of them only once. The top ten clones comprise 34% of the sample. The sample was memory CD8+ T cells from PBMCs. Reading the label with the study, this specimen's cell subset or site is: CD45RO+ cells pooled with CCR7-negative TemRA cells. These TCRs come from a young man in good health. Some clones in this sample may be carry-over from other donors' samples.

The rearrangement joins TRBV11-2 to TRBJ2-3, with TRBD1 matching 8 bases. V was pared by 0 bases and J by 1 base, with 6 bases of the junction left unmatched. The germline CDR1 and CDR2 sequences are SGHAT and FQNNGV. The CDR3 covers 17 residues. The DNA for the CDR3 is TGTGCCAGCAGCTTAGATGGGCGACAGGGGCGCACAGATACGCAGTATTTT. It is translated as CASSLDGRQGRTDTQYF.

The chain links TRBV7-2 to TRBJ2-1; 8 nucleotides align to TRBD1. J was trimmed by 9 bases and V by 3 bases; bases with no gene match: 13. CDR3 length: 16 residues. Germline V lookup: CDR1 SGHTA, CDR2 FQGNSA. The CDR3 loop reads CASSFLGQGDSGEQFF. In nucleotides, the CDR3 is TGTGCCAGCAGCTTCCTAGGACAGGGCGATTCGGGTGAGCAGTTCTTC.

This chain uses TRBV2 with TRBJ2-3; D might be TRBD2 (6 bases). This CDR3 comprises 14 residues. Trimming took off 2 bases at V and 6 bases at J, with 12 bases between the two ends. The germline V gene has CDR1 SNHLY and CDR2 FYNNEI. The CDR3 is CASSERDFPDTQYF. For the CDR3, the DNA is TGTGCCAGCAGTGAAAGGGACTTCCCGGATACGCAGTATTTT. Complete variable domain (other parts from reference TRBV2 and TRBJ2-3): EPEVTQTPSHQVTQMGQEVILRCVPISNHLYFYWYRQILGQKVEFLVSFYNNEISEKSEIFDDQFSVERPDGSNFTLKIRSTKLEDSAMYFCASSERDFPDTQYFGPGTRLTVL.